Listed below are T cell receptor beta chains from one sample, sequenced in a study of control samples from healthy donors and cancer patients. Clones were read by immunoSEQ multiplex PCR, and TCRdb kept only the in-frame ones, dropping some. The sample lists around 100,000 clones; around 90% were seen once. The sample consisted of blood. These receptors were obtained from a human donor in good health. The donor label of this sample is uncertain. Both conserved end residues are part of each CDR3. D genes are given only for firm matches. Clone size is not always given. Where it is, it says once, few, many or a class for expanded clones.

v_call: TRBV6-5; j_call: TRBJ1-2; clone_size: .; d_call: .; cdr3_nt: TGTGCCAGCAGTTACGGTTCGGGGGTTGGAAACGGCTACACCTTC; cdr3_aa: CASSYGSGVGNGYTF
v_call: TRBV11-2; j_call: TRBJ1-4; clone_size: .; d_call: TRBD1; cdr3_nt: TGTGCCAGCGGCGTTCAGGGGGGTGAAAAACTGTTTTTT; cdr3_aa: CASGVQGGEKLFF
v_call: TRBV11-2; j_call: TRBJ1-2; clone_size: .; d_call: TRBD1; cdr3_nt: TGTGCCAGCAGCCCCGGACAGGGAAGCTATGGCTACACCTTC; cdr3_aa: CASSPGQGSYGYTF
v_call: TRBV6-5; j_call: TRBJ2-2; clone_size: .; d_call: .; cdr3_nt: TGTGCCAGCAGTCCGACCGGGCCCGGGGAGCTGTTTTTT; cdr3_aa: CASSPTGPGELFF
v_call: TRBV5-6; j_call: TRBJ2-5; clone_size: .; d_call: TRBD2; cdr3_nt: TGTGCCAGCAGCTTGCGACCTAGCGGGGGCCAAGAGACCCAGTACTTC; cdr3_aa: CASSLRPSGGQETQYF
v_call: TRBV30; j_call: TRBJ1-1; clone_size: .; d_call: TRBD1; cdr3_nt: TGTGCCTGGTCAGGACAGGGGAACACTGAAGCTTTCTTT; cdr3_aa: CAWSGQGNTEAFF
v_call: TRBV7-9; j_call: TRBJ1-1; clone_size: .; d_call: .; cdr3_nt: TGTGCCAGCAGCTCCCGGGGCCCACAGGCGAACACTGAAGCTTTCTTT; cdr3_aa: CASSSRGPQANTEAFF
v_call: TRBV5-8; j_call: TRBJ1-2; clone_size: .; d_call: TRBD1; cdr3_nt: TGTGCCAGCAGCTTAGCGACAGGGCCCTATGGCTACACCTTC; cdr3_aa: CASSLATGPYGYTF
v_call: TRBV5-1; j_call: TRBJ1-5; clone_size: .; d_call: .; cdr3_nt: TGCGCCAGCAGCATGACTGGGATCGGCAATCAGCCCCAGCATTTT; cdr3_aa: CASSMTGIGNQPQHF
v_call: TRBV21-1; j_call: TRBJ1-2; clone_size: .; d_call: .; cdr3_nt: TGTGCCAGCAGCCCCCGACAGGGGGGGGAGACTAACTATGGCTACACCTTC; cdr3_aa: CASSPRQGGETNYGYTF
v_call: TRBV5-1; j_call: TRBJ1-4; clone_size: .; d_call: TRBD1; cdr3_nt: TGCGCCAGCAGCTTAGGGACAGGGGGCGCTGGTGAAAAACTGTTTTTT; cdr3_aa: CASSLGTGGAGEKLFF
v_call: TRBV5-1; j_call: TRBJ1-2; clone_size: once; d_call: TRBD1; cdr3_nt: TGCGCCAGCAGCTTCGCACAGGGGGCGAACTATGGCTACACCTTC; cdr3_aa: CASSFAQGANYGYTF
v_call: TRBV12-3/TRBV12-4; j_call: TRBJ1-1; clone_size: .; d_call: .; cdr3_nt: TGTGCCAGCAGTTTCTTCGGGGTCGCTGAAGCTTTCTTT; cdr3_aa: CASSFFGVAEAFF
v_call: TRBV24-1; j_call: TRBJ1-5; clone_size: once; d_call: TRBD1; cdr3_nt: TGTGCCACCGCCGGACAGGTCGGGCAGCCCCAGCATTTT; cdr3_aa: CATAGQVGQPQHF
v_call: TRBV5-6; j_call: TRBJ1-6; clone_size: few; d_call: .; cdr3_nt: TGTGCCAGCAGCTTGGTAGGGGTGAGCTCCTATAATTCACCCCTCCACTTT; cdr3_aa: CASSLVGVSSYNSPLHF
v_call: TRBV30; j_call: TRBJ2-3; clone_size: .; d_call: .; cdr3_nt: TGTGCCTGGAGTGTACAAACCACAGATACGCAGTATTTT; cdr3_aa: CAWSVQTTDTQYF
v_call: TRBV2; j_call: TRBJ1-2; clone_size: .; d_call: .; cdr3_nt: TGTGCCAGCACCCAAGGGTGGCAGGGGAACTATGGCTACACCTTC; cdr3_aa: CASTQGWQGNYGYTF
v_call: TRBV21-1; j_call: TRBJ1-3; clone_size: .; d_call: .; cdr3_nt: TGTGCCAGCAGCACGATAAGGCCGGCGGACACCATATATTTT; cdr3_aa: CASSTIRPADTIYF
v_call: TRBV7-3; j_call: TRBJ2-1; clone_size: .; d_call: TRBD2; cdr3_nt: TGTGCCAGCAGCTTAATAGGGAGCGGGGGGTTCAATGAGCAGTTCTTC; cdr3_aa: CASSLIGSGGFNEQFF
v_call: TRBV4-3; j_call: TRBJ1-3; clone_size: .; d_call: .; cdr3_nt: TGCGCCAGCAGCCAGGAGCCCGAGGGCGTCTCTGGAAACACCATATATTTT; cdr3_aa: CASSQEPEGVSGNTIYF
v_call: TRBV6-1; j_call: TRBJ1-1; clone_size: .; d_call: .; cdr3_nt: TGTGCCAGCAGTGAATCGTCCTCCACTGAAGCTTTCTTT; cdr3_aa: CASSESSSTEAFF
v_call: TRBV27; j_call: TRBJ1-1; clone_size: .; d_call: TRBD1; cdr3_nt: TGTGCCAGCAGTCGCAGTGGACAGGGACCTCTGAACACTGAAGCTTTCTTT; cdr3_aa: CASSRSGQGPLNTEAFF
v_call: TRBV2; j_call: TRBJ1-2; clone_size: .; d_call: .; cdr3_nt: TGTGCCAGCAGTGAAGCAACTAGGGGAGACGGCTACACCTTC; cdr3_aa: CASSEATRGDGYTF
v_call: TRBV7-7; j_call: TRBJ2-1; clone_size: .; d_call: TRBD2; cdr3_nt: TGTGCCAGCAGCTCCTCTAGCGGGGGCTCCAATGAGCAGTTCTTC; cdr3_aa: CASSSSSGGSNEQFF
v_call: TRBV6-5; j_call: TRBJ2-2; clone_size: .; d_call: .; cdr3_nt: TGTGCCAGCAGTTACCCCCTACAGAACACCGGGGAGCTGTTTTTT; cdr3_aa: CASSYPLQNTGELFF
v_call: TRBV7-6; j_call: TRBJ1-2; clone_size: .; d_call: TRBD1; cdr3_nt: TGTGCCAGCAGCCAGGGACAGAGATATGGCTACACCTTC; cdr3_aa: CASSQGQRYGYTF
v_call: TRBV5-1; j_call: TRBJ2-3; clone_size: .; d_call: TRBD1; cdr3_nt: TGCGCCAGCAGCTTGGGACAGGGGCGACCACCGGATACGCAGTATTTT; cdr3_aa: CASSLGQGRPPDTQYF
v_call: TRBV25-1; j_call: TRBJ1-1; clone_size: .; d_call: .; cdr3_nt: TGTGCCAGCAGTGTCGCCATGAAAGCTTTCTTT; cdr3_aa: CASSVAMKAFF
v_call: TRBV7-2; j_call: TRBJ2-5; clone_size: .; d_call: TRBD1; cdr3_nt: TGTGCCAGCAGCAAAGCTAGGCGGACAGGGCCGGAGACCCAGTACTTC; cdr3_aa: CASSKARRTGPETQYF
v_call: TRBV18; j_call: TRBJ1-4; clone_size: .; d_call: .; cdr3_nt: TGTGCCAGCTCACCTAGCGCTGGGGGCGGTGAAAAACTGTTTTTT; cdr3_aa: CASSPSAGGGEKLFF
v_call: TRBV29-1; j_call: TRBJ2-5; clone_size: .; d_call: .; cdr3_nt: TGCAGCGTTGAAGAAAAAGACCAAGAGACCCAGTACTTC; cdr3_aa: CSVEEKDQETQYF
v_call: TRBV6-2/TRBV6-3; j_call: TRBJ2-3; clone_size: .; d_call: TRBD2; cdr3_nt: TGTGCCAGCAGTCTAGCGGGGGGCTTGGATACGCAGTATTTT; cdr3_aa: CASSLAGGLDTQYF
v_call: TRBV7-2; j_call: TRBJ1-2; clone_size: .; d_call: .; cdr3_nt: TGTGCCAGCAGCCAGCTAGACTATGGCTACACCTTC; cdr3_aa: CASSQLDYGYTF
v_call: TRBV19; j_call: TRBJ2-3; clone_size: .; d_call: TRBD1; cdr3_nt: TGTGCCAGTATGATGGGGACAGGGTTCACAGATACGCAGTATTTT; cdr3_aa: CASMMGTGFTDTQYF
v_call: TRBV6-5; j_call: TRBJ2-3; clone_size: .; d_call: TRBD1; cdr3_nt: TGTGCCAGCACAAGACAGGGACCCACAGATACGCAGTATTTT; cdr3_aa: CASTRQGPTDTQYF
v_call: TRBV27; j_call: TRBJ2-3; clone_size: .; d_call: TRBD1; cdr3_nt: TGTGCCAGCCGACCGTTGGGACAGGGGTACGTAGATACGCAGTATTTT; cdr3_aa: CASRPLGQGYVDTQYF
v_call: TRBV2; j_call: TRBJ2-7; clone_size: .; d_call: .; cdr3_nt: TGTGCCAGCAGTGCTCCGGGGGAGCAGTACTTC; cdr3_aa: CASSAPGEQYF
v_call: TRBV3-1/TRBV3-2; j_call: TRBJ2-5; clone_size: .; d_call: TRBD2; cdr3_nt: TGTGCCAGCAGCCCGGGACTAGCGGGGGGGTACGAGACCCAGTACTTC; cdr3_aa: CASSPGLAGGYETQYF
v_call: TRBV5-6; j_call: TRBJ2-7; clone_size: .; d_call: .; cdr3_nt: TGTGCCAGCAGCTTGGACAGGGCCGGGCAGTACTTC; cdr3_aa: CASSLDRAGQYF
v_call: TRBV5-1; j_call: TRBJ2-2; clone_size: .; d_call: .; cdr3_nt: TGCGCCAGCCTTGGGCATAACACCGGGGAGCTGTTTTTT; cdr3_aa: CASLGHNTGELFF
v_call: TRBV24-1; j_call: TRBJ1-2; clone_size: .; d_call: TRBD1; cdr3_nt: TGTGCCACCAGTGATCCGGGACAGGGCCATGGCTACACCTTC; cdr3_aa: CATSDPGQGHGYTF
v_call: TRBV5-4; j_call: TRBJ2-3; clone_size: .; d_call: TRBD2; cdr3_nt: TGTGCCAGCAGCTTCCCTAGCGGGGGGAGTCAAACGCAGTATTTT; cdr3_aa: CASSFPSGGSQTQYF
v_call: TRBV13; j_call: TRBJ2-2; clone_size: .; d_call: TRBD2; cdr3_nt: TGTGCCAGCAGCCTAGCGGGGGGGCCGATCGGGGAGCTGTTTTTT; cdr3_aa: CASSLAGGPIGELFF
v_call: TRBV7-9; j_call: TRBJ1-1; clone_size: .; d_call: TRBD1; cdr3_nt: TGTACCAGCAGCCTCTCAGGACAGGGGTACACTGAAGCTTTCTTT; cdr3_aa: CTSSLSGQGYTEAFF
v_call: TRBV7-3; j_call: TRBJ2-3; clone_size: .; d_call: TRBD1; cdr3_nt: TGTGCCAGCAGCTTAAAGGGACAGGGGGCACCCCCAGATACGCAGTATTTT; cdr3_aa: CASSLKGQGAPPDTQYF
v_call: TRBV4-3; j_call: TRBJ1-2; clone_size: .; d_call: .; cdr3_nt: TGCGCCAGCAGCCAAGTTTCAGGGGATGGCTACACCTTC; cdr3_aa: CASSQVSGDGYTF
v_call: TRBV19; j_call: TRBJ1-2; clone_size: .; d_call: .; cdr3_nt: TGTGCCAGTAATTTGGCAGGGACCAACTATGGCTACACCTTC; cdr3_aa: CASNLAGTNYGYTF
v_call: TRBV15; j_call: TRBJ2-3; clone_size: .; d_call: .; cdr3_nt: TGTGCCACCAGCAGAGTGTCGGCCACAGATACGCAGTATTTT; cdr3_aa: CATSRVSATDTQYF
v_call: TRBV6-1; j_call: TRBJ2-6; clone_size: .; d_call: .; cdr3_nt: TGTGCCAGCAGTGGATCACACGGCTCTGGGGCCAACGTCCTGACTTTC; cdr3_aa: CASSGSHGSGANVLTF
v_call: TRBV20-1; j_call: TRBJ1-5; clone_size: .; d_call: .; cdr3_nt: TGCAGTGCTTGGGATGGGGGGCCCCAGCATTTT; cdr3_aa: CSAWDGGPQHF
v_call: TRBV21-1; j_call: TRBJ2-2; clone_size: .; d_call: .; cdr3_nt: TGTGCCATCTTCCCCGGGGGACTAGCGGGGGGTGACACCGGGGAGCTGTTTTTT; cdr3_aa: CAIFPGGLAGGDTGELFF
v_call: TRBV10-2; j_call: TRBJ2-7; clone_size: .; d_call: TRBD1; cdr3_nt: TGCGCCAGCAGAGCGACAGGGTATGAAGGCGAGCAGTACTTC; cdr3_aa: CASRATGYEGEQYF
v_call: TRBV5-1; j_call: TRBJ1-2; clone_size: .; d_call: .; cdr3_nt: TGCGCCAGCAGCCAGGAAGCGAACTATGGCTACACCTTC; cdr3_aa: CASSQEANYGYTF
v_call: TRBV29-1; j_call: TRBJ1-1; clone_size: .; d_call: .; cdr3_nt: TGCAGCGTTGAAGAGCATAGGAACACTGAAGCTTTCTTT; cdr3_aa: CSVEEHRNTEAFF